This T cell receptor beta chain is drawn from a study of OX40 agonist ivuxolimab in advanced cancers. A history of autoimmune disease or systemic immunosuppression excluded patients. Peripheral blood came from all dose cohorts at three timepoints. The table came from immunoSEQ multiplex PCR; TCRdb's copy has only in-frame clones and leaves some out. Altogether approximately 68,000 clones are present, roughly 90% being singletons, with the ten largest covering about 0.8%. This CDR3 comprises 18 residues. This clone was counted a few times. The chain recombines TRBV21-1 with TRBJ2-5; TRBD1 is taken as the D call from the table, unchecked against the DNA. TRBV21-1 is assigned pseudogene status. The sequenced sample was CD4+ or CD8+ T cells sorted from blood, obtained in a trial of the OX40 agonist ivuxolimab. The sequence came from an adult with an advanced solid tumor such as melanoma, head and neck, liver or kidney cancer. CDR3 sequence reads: CASSKPGGGTGGRETQYF. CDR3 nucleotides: TGTGCCAGCAGCAAACCGGGCGGCGGGACAGGGGGTAGGGAGACCCAGTACTTC.